The rows below give T cell receptor beta chains drawn from one sample of a study of T cells in Graves' hyperthyroidism and ophthalmopathy. TCRdb independently ran MiXCR on the multiplex PCR reads; one entry per CDR3 protein. The sample lists some 200,000 distinct CDR3 sequences, roughly 17% occurring once. Input material: blood. The receptors were gathered from a man between 45 and 60 years old with Graves' hyperthyroidism. CDR3s include the opening cysteine and the closing phenylalanine or tryptophan. Each record gives: D gene, clone size, J gene, V gene, CDR3 protein, CDR3 DNA. A D gene is named only where the DNA matches it firmly. Some rows have no size entry. The others give once, few or many, or a class for an expanded clone.

. few TRBJ2-1 TRBV28 CASSLDTANEQFF TGTGCCAGCAGTTTGGACACGGCCAATGAGCAGTTCTTC
. . TRBJ1-2 TRBV9 CASSGIGNQGYGYTF TGTGCCAGCAGCGGCATTGGGAATCAGGGCTATGGCTACACCTTC
. . TRBJ2-7 TRBV11-3 CATSEDGYEQYF TGTGCCACCTCGGAGGACGGCTACGAGCAGTACTTC
TRBD1 . TRBJ2-7 TRBV28 CASSPDREYDEQYF TGTGCCAGCAGTCCGGACAGGGAATATGACGAGCAGTACTTC
TRBD1 once TRBJ2-1 TRBV11-1 CASSLETGNIDEQFF TGTGCCAGCAGCTTAGAGACAGGGAATATCGATGAGCAGTTCTTC
. many TRBJ1-1 TRBV3-1 CASSRSRTALEAFF TGTGCCAGCAGCCGGTCTCGGACAGCTCTTGAAGCTTTCTTT
. many TRBJ2-7 TRBV28 CASSLSGGPAYEQYF TGTGCCAGCAGTTTATCGGGGGGCCCCGCCTACGAGCAGTACTTC
TRBD2 many TRBJ2-1 TRBV7-9 CASSISGSRAGNEQFF TGTGCCAGCAGTATTAGCGGGAGTCGGGCTGGGAATGAGCAGTTCTTC
TRBD2 many TRBJ2-5 TRBV15 CATSRDATSGAETQYF TGTGCCACCAGCAGAGACGCGACTAGCGGAGCGGAGACCCAGTACTTC
TRBD2 . TRBJ2-2 TRBV24-1 CATSDFSGIGSGELFF TGTGCCACCAGTGACTTTAGCGGGATTGGGAGCGGGGAGCTGTTTTTT
. once TRBJ2-3 TRBV20-1 CTPLQLAADTQYF TGCACTCCCCTCCAGCTAGCTGCAGATACGCAGTATTTT
. few TRBJ2-3 TRBV20-1 CSARAFGARGTDTQYF TGCAGTGCTAGAGCCTTCGGGGCGCGGGGCACAGATACGCAGTATTTT
TRBD2 . TRBJ2-3 TRBV11-3 CASSWGGIGADTQYF TGTGCCAGCAGCTGGGGGGGGATAGGCGCAGATACGCAGTATTTT
TRBD2 many TRBJ2-5 TRBV3-1 CASSQGPGLAQETQYF TGTGCCAGCAGCCAAGGGCCGGGACTAGCGCAAGAGACCCAGTACTTC
. many TRBJ2-7 TRBV10-2 CASTDAGQYDEQYF TGCGCCAGCACCGATGCGGGACAGTACGACGAGCAGTACTTC
. . TRBJ1-6 TRBV20-1 CSASRPGLNSPLHF TGCAGTGCTAGTAGACCGGGACTTAATTCACCCCTCCACTTT
TRBD2 many TRBJ2-5 TRBV4-2 CASSRSGKVETQYF TGTGCCAGCAGCCGGAGCGGGAAGGTGGAGACCCAGTACTTC
TRBD2 . TRBJ2-7 TRBV7-3 CASSRTGTNEQYF TGTGCCAGCAGCAGAACCGGGACTAACGAGCAGTACTTC
. many TRBJ2-2 TRBV28 CASRRTAAGELFF TGTGCCAGCAGAAGGACGGCGGCTGGGGAGCTGTTTTTT
TRBD1 many TRBJ2-1 TRBV14 CASSQRPGGYGNNEQFF TGTGCCAGCAGCCAACGGCCAGGGGGCTATGGGAACAATGAGCAGTTCTTC
. many TRBJ2-7 TRBV5-1 CASSLVSANYEQYF TGCGCCAGCAGCTTGGTGTCGGCAAACTACGAGCAGTACTTC
. few TRBJ1-5 TRBV4-3 CASSQEMTDNQPQHF TGCGCCAGCAGCCAAGAGATGACAGACAATCAGCCCCAGCATTTT
TRBD1 few TRBJ2-2 TRBV2 CASSDRGRNTGELFF TGTGCCAGCAGTGACAGGGGGCGGAACACCGGGGAGCTGTTTTTT
. many TRBJ2-7 TRBV12-3/TRBV12-4 CASSFRAGMEQYF TGTGCCAGCAGTTTTAGGGCGGGCATGGAGCAGTACTTC
TRBD1 few TRBJ1-6 TRBV3-1 CASSQQTGGANNSPLHF TGTGCCAGCAGCCAACAGACAGGGGGCGCAAATAATTCACCCCTCCACTTT
TRBD1 many TRBJ1-4 TRBV11-2 CASRKTGQGEKLFF TGTGCCAGCAGAAAAACGGGACAGGGAGAAAAACTGTTTTTT
TRBD2 many TRBJ2-1 TRBV7-9 CASSLVLAGAHEQFF TGTGCCAGCAGCTTAGTCCTAGCGGGAGCCCATGAGCAGTTCTTC
. . TRBJ2-5 TRBV2 CASTGQETQYF TGTGCCAGCACGGGTCAAGAGACCCAGTACTTC
. many TRBJ2-3 TRBV28 CASSLRGLAIESTDTQYF TGTGCCAGCAGTTTGAGGGGTTTAGCAATCGAAAGCACAGATACGCAGTATTTT
. . TRBJ2-1 TRBV19 CASSLRTGAGNEQFF TGTGCCAGTAGTCTCAGGACGGGGGCGGGTAATGAGCAGTTCTTC
. . TRBJ2-7 TRBV9 CASSVGQGPSEQYF TGTGCCAGCAGCGTAGGTCAGGGCCCTAGCGAGCAGTACTTC
. . TRBJ2-5 TRBV6-5 CASKITGFQETQYF TGTGCCAGCAAGATTACGGGTTTTCAGGAGACCCAGTACTTC
. many TRBJ2-1 TRBV7-2 CASSLARREQFF TGTGCCAGCAGCTTAGCCAGGCGGGAGCAGTTCTTC
TRBD1 few TRBJ1-1 TRBV19 CASSRDRGGTEAFF TGTGCCAGTAGCCGAGACAGGGGGGGGACTGAAGCTTTCTTT
. few TRBJ2-7 TRBV28 CASSRTSYYEQYF TGTGCCAGCAGTAGGACAAGCTACTACGAGCAGTACTTC
TRBD2 few TRBJ2-2 TRBV18 CASSPSGQNTGELFF TGTGCCAGCTCCCCTAGCGGGCAGAACACCGGGGAGCTGTTTTTT
. . TRBJ2-1 TRBV5-6 CAGSLARNEQFF TGTGCCGGCAGCTTGGCCAGGAATGAGCAGTTCTTC
TRBD2 many TRBJ2-7 TRBV20-1 CSARGSSGRSYEQYF TGCAGTGCTAGAGGGTCTAGCGGGAGGTCCTACGAGCAGTACTTC
. many TRBJ2-3 TRBV12-3/TRBV12-4 CASSLLWQLNTDTQYF TGTGCCAGCAGTTTATTGTGGCAGCTAAACACAGATACGCAGTATTTT
TRBD2 . TRBJ2-7 TRBV6-1 CARLSGRIPYEQYF TGTGCCCGACTCAGCGGGAGGATTCCCTACGAGCAGTACTTC
TRBD2 many TRBJ2-1 TRBV28 CASSLFGGLAGSSGFF TGTGCCAGCAGTTTATTTGGGGGACTAGCGGGATCCAGTGGGTTCTTC
. . TRBJ1-1 TRBV7-6 CASSPRGGGTEAFF TGTGCCAGCAGCCCGCGGGGTGGGGGCACTGAAGCTTTCTTT
. many TRBJ2-2 TRBV7-2 CASSPRLEYTGELFF TGTGCCAGCAGCCCCAGACTAGAATACACCGGGGAGCTGTTTTTT
TRBD2 few TRBJ2-7 TRBV4-2 CASSQETSGSYEQYF TGTGCCAGCAGCCAAGAGACTAGCGGCTCCTACGAGCAGTACTTC
TRBD1 many TRBJ2-3 TRBV7-7 CASSLGGDRFTDTQYF TGTGCTAGCAGCTTAGGTGGGGACAGGTTCACAGATACGCAGTATTTT
. many TRBJ2-2 TRBV30 CAWSRVGSAGELFF TGTGCCTGGAGTCGGGTCGGGAGTGCCGGGGAGCTGTTTTTT
. many TRBJ2-7 TRBV11-2 CASSLIRGWEQYF TGTGCCAGCAGCCTAATCAGAGGGTGGGAGCAGTACTTC
. many TRBJ2-1 TRBV7-2 CASSLTRTQYNEQFF TGTGCCAGCAGCTTAACCCGGACGCAATACAATGAGCAGTTCTTC
. . TRBJ2-7 TRBV30 CAWSRALSYEQYF TGTGCCTGGTCCAGGGCTCTCTCCTACGAGCAGTACTTC
TRBD1 many TRBJ2-7 TRBV6-1 CASSYAQGAGNEQYF TGTGCCAGCAGTTATGCGCAGGGGGCGGGCAACGAGCAGTACTTC
TRBD1 many TRBJ2-7 TRBV2 CASRETGGAYEQYF TGTGCCAGCAGGGAGACAGGGGGGGCCTACGAGCAGTACTTC
TRBD2 many TRBJ2-2 TRBV5-1 CASSTEPSGNTGELFF TGCGCCAGCAGCACCGAACCTAGCGGGAACACCGGGGAGCTGTTTTTT
. many TRBJ2-7 TRBV11-2 CASSPKTGAGEQYF TGTGCCAGCAGCCCCAAGACGGGGGCGGGTGAGCAGTACTTC
. many TRBJ2-5 TRBV7-9 CASSFIPGRSGLQETQYF TGTGCCAGCAGCTTCATCCCCGGACGCTCAGGGTTGCAAGAGACCCAGTACTTC
. . TRBJ1-1 TRBV20-1 CSAQSPGQVNTEAFF TGCAGTGCCCAATCTCCGGGACAAGTGAACACTGAAGCTTTCTTT